Relative to its sample, the clone carrying this T cell receptor (beta chain) is medium-sized. Naive CD4+ T cells were purified with Tregs depleted by CD25. Via MiXCR, TCRdb re-called the 5' RACE reads, giving one row per CDR3 protein. The sample lists around 21,000 distinct CDR3 sequences, about 31% seen once, with about 2% in the top ten. Sample: tumor-infiltrating naive CD4+ T cells sorted from the breast tumor. Described subset: naive CD4+ T cells, CD4+CD45RA+CD25-. The TCR originated in a female donor with breast cancer.

The CDR3 DNA reads as TGTGCCAGCAGCTTAGACAGATACAATGAGCAGTTCTTC. Translating gives CASSLDRYNEQFF. The chain joins TRBV11-3 to TRBJ2-1, with unresolved D. Trimming stripped 0 bases from V and 4 bases from J, with 4 bases between. The germline gives CDR1 SGHNT, CDR2 YENEEA. CDR3 size: 13 residues.